Below, one T cell receptor (beta chain) is given with its context. This sample is part of a study of patients and donors after allogeneic stem cell transplantation. In TCRdb, the RT-PCR reads were re-called with MiXCR into one record per CDR3 protein. The sample contains some 200,000 distinct CDR3 sequences, around two fifths of which appear only once. Trimming removed 0 bases from V and 0 bases from J; junction bases left unmatched: 7. CDR3 length: 17 residues. Per germline, CDR1 MNHEY and CDR2 SMNVEV (reference sequence). The sample comprised blood, either unsorted or a sorted T cell fraction (not recorded which). V usage is TRBV27 and J usage is TRBJ2-7, with 8 bases aligning to TRBD2. The receptor was isolated from a human donor who was either an allogeneic HSCT recipient or a stem cell or donor lymphocyte infusion donor (not recorded which). It is not recorded whose cells these are; they may come from a transplant donor. CDR3 protein: CASSLSSLAGRSYEQYF. The CDR3 bases are TGTGCCAGCAGTTTATCTTCTTTAGCGGGACGCTCCTACGAGCAGTACTTC.